The 13 T cell receptor beta chains below come from one sample, sequenced in a study of blood T cells in healthy people across ages. Primed by a sample-barcoded 5' primer and a J-beta primer mix, a second PCR proceeded for 7 to 11 cycles. One entry per CDR3 protein results from TCRdb running MiXCR on the 5' RACE reads. Found here are around 2 million distinct CDR3 sequences, roughly two fifths of them singletons; the top ten hold under 30%. The specimen sequenced was blood. All receptors come from a human donor in good health.

This chain links TRBV13 with TRBJ2-3; no clear D gene. The CDR3 covers 13 residues. V was trimmed by 5 bases and J by 6 bases, leaving 12 bases between them. Germline values: CDR1 PRHDT, CDR2 FYEKMQ (reference sequence). CDR3 protein: CASSRLELDTQYF. CDR3 in DNA: TGTGCCAGCAGCCGATTGGAATTGGATACGCAGTATTTT. Looking up the rest from reference TRBV13 and TRBJ2-3 gives the full variable domain: AAGVIQSPRHLIKEKRETATLKCYPIPRHDTVYWYQQGPGQDPQFLISFYEKMQSDKGSIPDRFSAQQFSDYHSELNMSSLELGDSALYFCASSRLELDTQYFGPGTRLTVL.

This clonotype was seen a handful of times. The rearrangement links TRBV5-6 to TRBJ2-7; the match to TRBD1 covers 11 bases. In germline, CDR1 is SGHDT, CDR2 YYEEEE. The V segment lost 2 bases and the J segment 7 bases; nucleotides outside the gene matches: 14. The CDR3 length is 17 residues. This chain's CDR3 is CASSFRSGQGAGIEQYF. CDR3 nucleotide sequence: TGTGCCAGCAGCTTCCGATCCGGACAGGGGGCCGGGATTGAGCAGTACTTC.

DNA for the CDR3: TGTGCCACCAGCAGAGGGATGGAGACCCAGTACTTC. As protein: CATSRGMETQYF. This rearrangement joins TRBV15 to TRBJ2-5; no reliable D call. Germline V gene data show CDR1 as LNHNV and CDR2 as YYDKDF (reference sequence). Trimming took 1 base from V and 5 from J, leaving 5 bases between them. This CDR3 is built from 12 residues.

Comments on this clonotype: Since a much larger clone is just one base distant, this may be a read error. This rearrangement joins TRBV4-3 to TRBJ1-2, with 7 bases aligning to TRBD1. The germline V gene encodes CDR1 LGHNA and CDR2 YSLEER. J was trimmed by 7 bases and V by 1 base; bases with no gene match: 6. CDR3 length: 14 amino acids. In DNA form, the CDR3 reads TGCGCCAGCAGCCAAGGAGGGGGCATAGGTGGCTACACCTTC. Translating it yields CASSQGGGIGGYTF.

The genes are TRBV4-2 and TRBJ1-2; weak D call: TRBD1 (6 bases). V lost 0 bases to trimming and J lost 9 bases, with 11 bases between them. The length of the CDR3 is 13 residues. CDR1 LGHNA and CDR2 YNFKEQ come from the germline V gene. The CDR3 protein is CASSQDLRGSYTF. The CDR3, as DNA: TGTGCCAGCAGCCAAGATCTCAGGGGAAGCTACACCTTC.

The chain couples TRBV6-2 or TRBV6-3 to TRBJ2-1, with 11 bases aligning to TRBD2. Looked up from germline, CDR1 is MNHEY and CDR2 is SVGEGT. This CDR3 comprises 14 residues. The trim removed 7 bases at V and 6 bases at J, leaving 5 bases unmatched. In DNA form, the CDR3 reads TGTGCCAGCACTAGCGGGGGGCCTTCCAATGAGCAGTTCTTC. It translates to CASTSGGPSNEQFF.

The chain employs TRBV20-1 and TRBJ1-2, with D perhaps matching TRBD1 (6 bases). The germline CDR1 and CDR2 sequences are DFQATT and SNEGSKA (reference sequence). CDR3 size: 14 residues. With 3 bases removed from V and 7 bases from J, the gap between germline ends came to 18 bases. Here the CDR3 DNA reads TGCAGTGCTAGGGAAAGACAGGCTTGGAGTGGCTACACCTTC. Protein: CSARERQAWSGYTF.

The CDR3 nucleotides read TGTGCCAGCAGCTCCCTCCCCGGATTAGAGCCAACCCACGAGCAGTACTTC. Its protein is CASSSLPGLEPTHEQYF. The V and J genes are TRBV7-2 and TRBJ2-7; no clear D. With 4 bases removed from V and 5 bases from J, the gap between germline ends came to 24 bases. Germline CDR1 reads SGHTA; CDR2 reads FQGNSA. This CDR3 is 17 amino acids long.

V and J are TRBV20-1 and TRBJ2-1; D is possibly TRBD1 (6 bases). Germline V gene data show CDR1 as DFQATT and CDR2 as SNEGSKA (reference sequence). Between the trimmed V and J ends, which lost 3 bases and 2 bases, there was a span of 17 bases. The CDR3 contains 16 residues. The CDR3 is CSARTLTGPTYNEQFF. The CDR3 bases are TGCAGTGCTAGGACACTGACAGGCCCGACCTACAATGAGCAGTTCTTC.

This chain uses TRBV20-1 with TRBJ2-5; 9 bases agree with TRBD2. Germline V CDR1 and CDR2: DFQATT, SNEGSKA (reference sequence). There are 13 residues in the CDR3. V gave up 5 bases and J gave up 4 bases; unmatched junction bases: 5. The CDR3 is CSAAGRGGETQYF. CDR3 coding DNA: TGCAGTGCTGCAGGGCGGGGGGGAGAGACCCAGTACTTC.

The V gene is TRBV6-2 or TRBV6-3, the J gene TRBJ2-1, with 8 bases lining up with TRBD1. The DNA end is a closer match to TRBJ2-7, so the J assignment may be wrong. Germline CDR1 MNHEY, CDR2 SVGEGT. This CDR3 is built from 14 residues. The CDR3 DNA sequence: TGTGCCAGCCCCTTGGACAGGGCCTACAATGAGCAGTACTTC. This codes for CASPLDRAYNEQYF.

This chain uses TRBV4-1 with TRBJ2-7; 8 bases map to TRBD1. CDR1 and CDR2 from the germline V gene are MGHRA and YSYEKL. The length of the CDR3 is 17 residues. J was trimmed by 5 bases and V by 1 base; bases with no gene match: 13. The CDR3 DNA reads as TGCGCCAGCAGCCAAGGGCAGGGAAAGGACAGGGCCAACGAGCAGTACTTC. Amino acids: CASSQGQGKDRANEQYF.

The chain is built from TRBV7-2 and TRBJ2-5; weak D call: TRBD2 (6 bases). The V gene lost 1 base and the J gene lost 11 bases, with 14 bases spanning the gap. The CDR3 consists of 13 residues. From germline, CDR1 is SGHTA and CDR2 FQGNSA. The CDR3 DNA is TGTGCCAGCAGCTTAGACGGGCCTCGGGAGCAGTACTTC. Translating it yields CASSLDGPREQYF. The variable domain in full, with the rest retrieved from reference TRBV7-2 and TRBJ2-5, is GAGVSQSPSNKVTEKGKDVELRCDPISGHTALYWYRQSLGQGLEFLIYFQGNSAPDKSGLPSDRFSAERTGGSVSTLTIQRTQQEDSAVYLCASSLDGPREQYFGPGTRLLVL.